What follows is one T cell receptor (beta chain) and its context. Its target is not known. The data originate from a study of cytomegalovirus exposure and HLA in healthy donors. Study-level results: Other equally common chains were less clonally expanded than HLA-associated TCR beta chains, a later analysis showed.

Germline trimming cut 4 bases from V and 1 base from J; bases unmatched to any gene: 10. The CDR3 is 16 residues long. The germline gives CDR1 SGHRS, CDR2 YFSETQ. PCR was performed using 60 Vbeta and 13 Jbeta primers. Some clones are missing from TCRdb's copy, which holds only in-frame ones; the method was immunoSEQ multiplex PCR. The sample includes over 50,000 clones, around 83% seen only once; the top ten take 1.7%. Sequenced material: PBMCs. This chain links TRBV5-1 with TRBJ1-1, with 7 bases identical to TRBD1. The receptor was isolated from a man in his forties or fifties in good health and CMV-seronegative. The CDR3 sequence: CASSRTGTATNTEAFF. The CDR3 nucleotides read TGCGCCAGCAGCCGGACTGGGACAGCCACGAACACTGAAGCTTTCTTT. The whole variable domain, remainder taken from reference TRBV5-1 and TRBJ1-1, is KAGVTQTPRYLIKTRGQQVTLSCSPISGHRSVSWYQQTPGQGLQFLFEYFSETQRNKGNFPGRFSGRQFSNSRSEMNVSTLELGDSALYLCASSRTGTATNTEAFFGQGTRLTVV.